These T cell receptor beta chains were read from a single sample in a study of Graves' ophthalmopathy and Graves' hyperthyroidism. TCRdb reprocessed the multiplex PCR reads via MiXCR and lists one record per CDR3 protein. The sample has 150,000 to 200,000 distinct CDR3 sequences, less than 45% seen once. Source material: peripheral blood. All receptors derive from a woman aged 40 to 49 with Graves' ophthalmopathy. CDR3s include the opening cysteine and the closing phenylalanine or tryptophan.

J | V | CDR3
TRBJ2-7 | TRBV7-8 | CASSPWTGFVSREQYF
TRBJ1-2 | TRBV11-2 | CASSSGPTRQLNGYTF
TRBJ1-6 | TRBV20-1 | CSAGRDHSPLHF
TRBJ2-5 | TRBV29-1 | CSGTRGSRGETQYF
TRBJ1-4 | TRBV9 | CASSVGGSTNEKLFF
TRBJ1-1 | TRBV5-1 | CASSPGETGGTEAFF
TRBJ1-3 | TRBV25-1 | CASTEDAVTGNTIYF
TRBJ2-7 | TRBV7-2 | CASSLRRESPYEQYF
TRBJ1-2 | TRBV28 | CASSTSGAATNYGYTF
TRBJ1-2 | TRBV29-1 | CSVELAPQGDYTF
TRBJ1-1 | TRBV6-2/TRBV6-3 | CASSQTGGITEAFF